A selection of T cell receptor beta chains follows, all from one sample in a study of shared clonotypes between healthy human individuals. TCRdb's table, derived via immunoSEQ multiplex PCR, lists solely in-frame clones and lacks some. The data hold some 380,000 clones, with approximately 96% observed a single time. The sequencing input was memory CD8+ T cells sorted from blood. Source of these receptors: a man aged 30 to 39 in good health. Each CDR3 is given with its conserved first and last residue. A D gene is named only where the DNA matches it firmly. Size is omitted from some rows. Given values are once, few, many or a class for expanded clones.

j_gene,abundance,v_gene,d_gene,CDR3nt,CDR3aa
TRBJ2-3,-,TRBV28,TRBD2,TGTGCCAGCAGTTTCTTAAGCGGGAGCGCAGATACGCAGTATTTT,CASSFLSGSADTQYF
TRBJ1-2,-,TRBV5-1,-,TGCGCCAGCAGCTTGGGCAATAACTATGGCTACACCTTC,CASSLGNNYGYTF
TRBJ2-2,once,TRBV6-5,TRBD1,TGTGCCAGCAGTTGGACAGGGAACACCGGGGAGCTGTTTTTT,CASSWTGNTGELFF
TRBJ2-7,-,TRBV29-1,-,TGCAGCGTTGGAGACGCAGGGAGGTCGCAGGAGCAGTACTTC,CSVGDAGRSQEQYF
TRBJ2-5,-,TRBV7-9,TRBD1,TGTGCCAGCACCCACCGGGACAGGGAACAAGAGACCCAGTACTTC,CASTHRDREQETQYF
TRBJ1-2,-,TRBV6-1,-,TGTGCCAGCAGTGAAGGGGCCTATGGCTACACCTTC,CASSEGAYGYTF
TRBJ2-7,-,TRBV4-1,TRBD1,TGCGCCAGCAGCCAACTTCGGGACAGGCCTCACGAGCAGTACTTC,CASSQLRDRPHEQYF
TRBJ2-7,once,TRBV28,-,TGTGCCAGCAGTAGGGGATTGGGGACATCAGCCTCCTACGAGCAGTACTTC,CASSRGLGTSASYEQYF
TRBJ2-7,-,TRBV28,-,TGTGCCAGCAGTTTATGGGGGATTAGCTCCTACGAGCAGTACTTC,CASSLWGISSYEQYF
TRBJ2-7,-,TRBV5-4,TRBD1,TGTGCCAGCAGCTTGTATCTTGGGACAGGGGCGGATGAGCAGTACTTC,CASSLYLGTGADEQYF
TRBJ1-2,-,TRBV7-9,-,TGTGCCAGCAGCTTCGGGTTGAACTATGGCTACACCTTC,CASSFGLNYGYTF
TRBJ1-5,-,TRBV28,-,TGTGCCAGCAGTTTGACAAGCAATCAGCCCCAGCATTTT,CASSLTSNQPQHF
TRBJ1-5,-,TRBV28,-,TGTGCCAGCAGTTTATTTATGTCTCCAGGGGTCGGGGGGAGCAATCAGCCCCAGCATTTT,CASSLFMSPGVGGSNQPQHF
TRBJ2-7,-,TRBV18,-,TGTGCCAGCTCACGCGGGGCGGTCTACGAGCAGTACTTC,CASSRGAVYEQYF
TRBJ1-3,-,TRBV28,-,TGTGCCAGCAGTCCTACAGGAGGATCTGGAAACACCATATATTTT,CASSPTGGSGNTIYF
TRBJ2-7,-,TRBV18,-,TGTGCCAGCTCCCGGGGGACCTACGAGCAGTACTTC,CASSRGTYEQYF
TRBJ2-7,-,TRBV29-1,TRBD2,TGCAGCGTTAGCGGGAAACGAAACTACGAGCAGTACTTC,CSVSGKRNYEQYF
TRBJ2-1,-,TRBV7-3,-,TGTGCCAGCAGCTTAAGGGACGGTAACGGGGTTGAGCAGTTCTTC,CASSLRDGNGVEQFF
TRBJ1-4,-,TRBV6-1,-,TGTGCCAGCAGTGACCTCACGGGGGGGAATGAAAAACTGTTTTTT,CASSDLTGGNEKLFF
TRBJ2-5,once,TRBV27,TRBD2,TGTGCCAGCAGTCGATTCCTTTCTACTAGCGGCCTTCAAGAGACCCAGTACTTC,CASSRFLSTSGLQETQYF
TRBJ1-1,-,TRBV6-5,-,TGTGCCAGCAGATTAAGCGGTGGCACTGAAGCTTTCTTT,CASRLSGGTEAFF
TRBJ2-4,once,TRBV28,-,TGTGCCAGCGGGACATTAGCCAAAAACATTCAGTACTTC,CASGTLAKNIQYF
TRBJ2-1,-,TRBV30,TRBD2,TGTGCCTGGAGTGGAATAGCGGGAGGGCCAAATGAGCAGTTCTTC,CAWSGIAGGPNEQFF
TRBJ2-7,-,TRBV9,TRBD2,TGTGCCAGCAGCGTAGGAGGGACTAGCGGCAACCACGAGCAGTACTTC,CASSVGGTSGNHEQYF
TRBJ2-1,-,TRBV9,-,TGTGCCAGCAGCCCCACTGTTGGGGTTTACAATGAGCAGTTCTTC,CASSPTVGVYNEQFF